This T cell receptor beta chain stems from a study of T cells in Graves' hyperthyroidism and ophthalmopathy. General study findings and limits: A model using 13 V-J features told ophthalmopathy apart from stable hyperthyroidism. Most expanded thyroid clonotypes above 0.001 also appeared in blood.

The CDR3 covers 15 residues. V gave up 5 bases and J gave up 8 bases, with 18 bases separating them. Germline V CDR1 and CDR2: SGHTA, FQGNSA. The TCR beta CDR3 regions underwent amplification using RNA transcripts as the source. Initially, a first-round RT-PCR of the TCR CDR3 employed the HTBI primer set. TCRdb reprocessed the multiplex PCR reads with MiXCR, giving one entry per CDR3 protein. The data contain around 600,000 distinct CDR3 sequences, approximately 42% of them singletons. Any patient presenting with uncontrolled infection, other autoimmune disease, pregnancy or lactation was left out. Diagnoses rested on clinical symptoms, serum thyroxine and TRAb, thyroid ultrasound and orbital computed tomography. Turning to this clonotype: Its antigen is not identified.

The chain carries TRBV7-2 and TRBJ1-4; a possible D gene is TRBD1 (5 bases). The sample comprised peripheral blood or thyroid tissue (not recorded which). The origin of this receptor is an adult man with Graves' disease, either hyperthyroidism or ophthalmopathy (not recorded which). The CDR3 spells CASSRGGSNGEKLFF. The CDR3 DNA follows: TGTGCCAGCAGCCGCGGGGGAAGCAACGGAGAAAAACTGTTTTTT.